These T cell receptor beta chains were read from a single sample in a study of blood T cells in healthy people across ages. TCRdb itself ran the 5' RACE reads through MiXCR, one entry per CDR3 protein. This sample yields approximately 800,000 distinct CDR3 sequences, of which about 48% are seen a single time; approximately 40% belongs to the top ten. Sequenced: blood. Receptors were obtained from an elderly man in good health. Each CDR3 is given without its conserved first and last residue.

>TRBJ1-4|TRBV27
ASAGTDGEKLF
>TRBJ1-5|TRBV27
AGRGQGANQPQH
>TRBJ2-1|TRBV3-1
ASSWGTSGIDEQF
>TRBJ2-1|TRBV29-1
SVEDLLAGGGEQF
>TRBJ2-3|TRBV20-1
SARGGAGGKSTQY
>TRBJ1-1|TRBV2
ASGRTGGYRTEAF
>TRBJ2-1|TRBV6-7
ASSKHGGRAYNEQF
>TRBJ1-1|TRBV7-8
ASSAQGGGAEAF
>-|TRBV5-1
ASSPPERAVYEQY
>TRBJ2-3|TRBV12-3/TRBV12-4
ASSSVGTQY
>TRBJ1-2|TRBV5-1
ASSPGGRDTYYGYT
>TRBJ2-6|TRBV7-2
ASSQRTYGANVLT
>TRBJ2-7|TRBV12-3/TRBV12-4
ASSPGSLGIYEQY
>TRBJ2-1|TRBV7-2
ASSPSTGRSSYNEQF
>TRBJ2-1|TRBV6-2/TRBV6-3
ASTPVAGGINEQF
>TRBJ1-2|TRBV20-1
SASNLMGYGYT
>TRBJ2-7|TRBV29-1
SGRTPGYYEQY
>TRBJ2-1|TRBV20-1
SARARGISYNEQF
>TRBJ2-3|TRBV2
ASSPGLAGEDTQY
>TRBJ2-5|TRBV20-1
SARRGGTGGETQY
>TRBJ1-2|TRBV28
ASSLTAQGRGYT
>TRBJ2-3|TRBV27
ASSPPHSGRGHRYAY
>TRBJ1-6|TRBV12-3/TRBV12-4
ASSTSPGQGKSPLH
>TRBJ2-7|TRBV29-1
SVENAWRQGSSEQY
>-|TRBV29-1
SAGAGTGGEQY
>TRBJ1-6|TRBV12-3/TRBV12-4
ASSVTQGVSYNSPLH
>-|TRBV9
ASSVATGQTYEQY
>TRBJ1-4|TRBV29-1
SVDGGEKLF
>-|TRBV29-1
SVDRSGARETQY